This T cell receptor (beta chain) appears in the sequencing data of a study of OX40 agonist ivuxolimab in advanced cancers. Study-wide background: Anti-PD-1, anti-PD-L1 or anti-CTLA-4 therapy given earlier was allowed, and approximately 40% had some.

CDR3 length equals 14 residues. V was shortened by 0 bases and J by 6 bases, with 14 bases between the two germline ends. From germline, CDR1 is SQVTM and CDR2 ANQGSEA. Measured with immunoSEQ multiplex PCR; TCRdb has only the in-frame clones, and not every one. The sample consists of about 36,000 clones, approximately 80% of them appearing once. The TCR was taken from an adult with an advanced solid tumor such as melanoma, head and neck, liver or kidney cancer. This sample comprised CD4+ or CD8+ T cells sorted from blood, obtained in a trial of the OX40 agonist ivuxolimab. The chain links TRBV29-1 to TRBJ1-2; D is unresolved. This chain's CDR3 is CSVEDWAKGDGYTF. The CDR3 DNA is TGCAGCGTTGAAGATTGGGCAAAGGGAGATGGCTACACCTTC. The variable domain in full, completed from reference TRBV29-1 and TRBJ1-2, reads SAVISQKPSRDICQRGTSLTIQCQVDSQVTMMFWYRQQPGQSLTLIATANQGSEATYESGFVIDKFPISRPNLTFSTLTVSNMSPEDSSIYLCSVEDWAKGDGYTFGSGTRLTVV.